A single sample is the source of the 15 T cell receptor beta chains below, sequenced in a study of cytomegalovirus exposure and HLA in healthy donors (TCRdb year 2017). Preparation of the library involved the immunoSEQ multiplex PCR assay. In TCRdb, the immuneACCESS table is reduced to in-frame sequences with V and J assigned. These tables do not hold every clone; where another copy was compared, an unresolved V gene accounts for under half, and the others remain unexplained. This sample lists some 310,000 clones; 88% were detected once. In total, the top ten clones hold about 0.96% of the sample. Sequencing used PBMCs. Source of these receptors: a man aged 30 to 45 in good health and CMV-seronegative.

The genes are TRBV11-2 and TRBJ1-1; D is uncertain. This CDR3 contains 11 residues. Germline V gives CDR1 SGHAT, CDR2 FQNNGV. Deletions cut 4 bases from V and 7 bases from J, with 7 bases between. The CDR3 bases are TGTGCCAGCAGCTCAGACAATGAAGCTTTCTTT. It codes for CASSSDNEAFF.

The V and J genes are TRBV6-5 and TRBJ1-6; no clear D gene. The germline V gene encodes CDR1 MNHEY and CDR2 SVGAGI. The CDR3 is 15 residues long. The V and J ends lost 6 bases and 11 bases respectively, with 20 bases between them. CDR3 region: CASSRFEGWGPPLHF. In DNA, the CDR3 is TGTGCCAGCAGCAGATTCGAGGGATGGGGTCCACCCCTCCACTTT.

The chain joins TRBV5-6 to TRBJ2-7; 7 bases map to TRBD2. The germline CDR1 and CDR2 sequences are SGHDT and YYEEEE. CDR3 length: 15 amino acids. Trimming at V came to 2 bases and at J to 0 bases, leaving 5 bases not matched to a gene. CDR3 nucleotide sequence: TGTGCCAGCAGCTTCGGCGGGGGAAGCTCCTACGAGCAGTACTTC. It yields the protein CASSFGGGSSYEQYF.

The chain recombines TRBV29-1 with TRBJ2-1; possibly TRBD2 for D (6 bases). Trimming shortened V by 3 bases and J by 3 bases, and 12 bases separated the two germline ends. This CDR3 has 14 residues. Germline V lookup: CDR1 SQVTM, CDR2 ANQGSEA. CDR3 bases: TGCAGCGTTGAGATGGTGGGACTCTACAATGAGCAGTTCTTC. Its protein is CSVEMVGLYNEQFF.

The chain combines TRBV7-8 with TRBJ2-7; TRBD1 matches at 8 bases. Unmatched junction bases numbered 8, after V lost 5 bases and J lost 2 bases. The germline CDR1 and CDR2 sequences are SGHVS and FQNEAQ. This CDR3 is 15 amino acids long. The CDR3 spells CASSRGQGYPYEQYF. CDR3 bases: TGTGCCAGCAGCCGTGGACAGGGATATCCCTACGAGCAGTACTTC. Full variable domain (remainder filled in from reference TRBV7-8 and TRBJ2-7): GAGVSQSPRYKVAKRGQDVALRCDPISGHVSLFWYQQALGQGPEFLTYFQNEAQLDKSGLPSDRFFAERPEGSVSTLKIQRTQQEDSAVYLCASSRGQGYPYEQYFGPGTRLTVT.

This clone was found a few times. CDR3 coding DNA: TGTGCCAGCAGCCAGAACCTAGCGGGGGACACGAACACCGGGGAGCTGTTTTTT. Protein sequence: CASSQNLAGDTNTGELFF. V is TRBV5-4 and J is TRBJ2-2, with 10 bases identical to TRBD2. V was pared by 4 bases and J by 0 bases, with 9 bases of the junction left unmatched. Germline assignment: CDR1 SGHNT and CDR2 YYREEE (reference sequence). The CDR3 is 18 residues long.

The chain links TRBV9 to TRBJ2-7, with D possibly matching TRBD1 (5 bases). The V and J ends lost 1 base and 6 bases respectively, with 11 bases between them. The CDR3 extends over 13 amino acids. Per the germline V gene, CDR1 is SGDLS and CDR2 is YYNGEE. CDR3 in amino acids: CASSVLQASEQYF. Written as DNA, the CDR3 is TGTGCCAGCAGCGTATTACAGGCGAGCGAGCAGTACTTC.

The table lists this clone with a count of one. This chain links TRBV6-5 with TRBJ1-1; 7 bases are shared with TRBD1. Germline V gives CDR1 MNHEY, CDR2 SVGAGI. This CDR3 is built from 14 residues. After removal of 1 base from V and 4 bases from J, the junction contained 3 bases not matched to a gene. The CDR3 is CASSYFQGVTEAFF. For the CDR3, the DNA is TGTGCCAGCAGTTACTTTCAGGGGGTCACTGAAGCTTTCTTT.

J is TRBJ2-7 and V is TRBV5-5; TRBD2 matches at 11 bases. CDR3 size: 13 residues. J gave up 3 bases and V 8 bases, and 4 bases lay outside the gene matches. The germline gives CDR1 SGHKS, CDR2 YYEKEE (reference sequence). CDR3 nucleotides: TGTGCCAGTCGTACTAGCGGGGGCTACGAGCAGTACTTC. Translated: CASRTSGGYEQYF.

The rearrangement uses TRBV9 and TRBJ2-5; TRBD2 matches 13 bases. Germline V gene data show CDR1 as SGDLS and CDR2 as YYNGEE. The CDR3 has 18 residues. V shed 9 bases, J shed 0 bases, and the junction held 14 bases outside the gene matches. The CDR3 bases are TGTGCCACATCCCCCGGACTAGCGGGGGCCCCGTACCAAGAGACCCAGTACTTC. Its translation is CATSPGLAGAPYQETQYF. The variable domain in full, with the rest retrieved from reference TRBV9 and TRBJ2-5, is DSGVTQTPKHLITATGQRVTLRCSPRSGDLSVYWYQQSLDQGLQFLIQYYNGEERAKGNILERFSAQQFPDLHSELNLSSLELGDSALYFCATSPGLAGAPYQETQYFGPGTRLLVL.

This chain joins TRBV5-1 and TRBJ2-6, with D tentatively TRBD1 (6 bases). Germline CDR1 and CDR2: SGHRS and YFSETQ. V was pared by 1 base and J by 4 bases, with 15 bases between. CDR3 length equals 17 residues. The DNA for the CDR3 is TGCGCCAGCAGCTTGAACAGGGCCCTCCAAGGGGCCAACGTCCTGACTTTC. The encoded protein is CASSLNRALQGANVLTF. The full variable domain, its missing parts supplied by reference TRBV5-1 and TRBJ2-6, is KAGVTQTPRYLIKTRGQQVTLSCSPISGHRSVSWYQQTPGQGLQFLFEYFSETQRNKGNFPGRFSGRQFSNSRSEMNVSTLELGDSALYLCASSLNRALQGANVLTFGAGSRLTVL.

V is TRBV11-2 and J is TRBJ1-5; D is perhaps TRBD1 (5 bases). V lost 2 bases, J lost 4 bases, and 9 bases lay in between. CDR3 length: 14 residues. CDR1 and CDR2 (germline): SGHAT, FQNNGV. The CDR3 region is CASSLSGGNQPQHF. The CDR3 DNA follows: TGTGCCAGCAGCTTAAGCGGGGGAAATCAGCCCCAGCATTTT.

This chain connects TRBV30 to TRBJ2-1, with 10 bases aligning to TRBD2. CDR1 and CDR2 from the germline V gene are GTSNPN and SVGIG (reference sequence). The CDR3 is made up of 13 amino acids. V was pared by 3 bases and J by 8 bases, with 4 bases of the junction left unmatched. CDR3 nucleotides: TGTGCCTGGAGCCGCGGACTAGCGGATGAGCAGTTCTTC. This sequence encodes CAWSRGLADEQFF.

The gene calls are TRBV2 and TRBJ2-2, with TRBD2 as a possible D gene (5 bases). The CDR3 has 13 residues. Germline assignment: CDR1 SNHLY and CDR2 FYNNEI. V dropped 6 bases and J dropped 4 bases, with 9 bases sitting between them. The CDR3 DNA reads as TGTGCCAGCAGGCCTGGACTCACCGGGGAGCTGTTTTTT. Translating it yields CASRPGLTGELFF.

The CDR3 DNA reads TGTGCCAGTAGCACAGGAAACCCGGTTTACGAGCAGTACTTC. This sequence encodes CASSTGNPVYEQYF. This chain joins TRBV19 and TRBJ2-7; tentative D call: TRBD1 (5 bases). Germline V gene sequence: CDR1 LNHDA, CDR2 SQIVND (reference sequence). The CDR3 covers 14 residues. V was pared by 6 bases and J by 4 bases, with 16 bases between.